The 25 T cell receptor beta chains listed next were all sequenced from one sample in a study of glioma-infiltrating T cells after dendritic cell vaccination. Method: immunoSEQ multiplex PCR; TCRdb's copy keeps in-frame clones and lacks some. The profile covers tens of thousands of clones, with about 86% appearing a single time and around 14% taken by the ten largest. Documented time point: after dendritic cell vaccination, including at tumor progression/relapse. The material was blood, obtained after dendritic cell vaccination. The receptor set was obtained from a human donor with glioblastoma.

The J gene is TRBJ1-2, the V gene TRBV15; D may be TRBD1 (6 bases). CDR1 is LNHNV and CDR2 is YYDKDF in the germline V gene (reference sequence). V was trimmed by 3 bases and J by 8 bases, leaving 16 bases between them. This CDR3 is 14 amino acids long. CDR3 nucleotides: TGTGCCACCAGCAGGGACAGAAGTTATGGAGGCTACACCTTC. This encodes CATSRDRSYGGYTF.

V gene TRBV12-5 combines with J gene TRBJ1-5, with D perhaps matching TRBD1 (6 bases). Germline assignment: CDR1 LGHNT and CDR2 FRNRAP. The CDR3 has 14 amino acids. Trimming removed 6 bases from V and 7 bases from J, with 16 bases in between. The CDR3 region is CASGQQGTSQPQHF. Written as DNA, the CDR3 is TGTGCTAGTGGCCAACAGGGTACAAGCCAGCCCCAGCATTTT.

The V call is TRBV4-3, the J call TRBJ2-7, with 8 bases identical to TRBD2. The V segment lost 1 base and the J segment 7 bases; nucleotides outside the gene matches: 12. Germline-derived CDR1 and CDR2 are LGHNA and YSLEER. This CDR3 contains 16 residues. In DNA, the CDR3 is TGCGCCAGCAGCCAAGCATCGGGGGGGGTCTGGAGGGAGCAGTACTTC. It encodes CASSQASGGVWREQYF.

A remark on this clone: Germline is not matched at one junction end, which may reflect a read error. The chain has TRBV7-7 and TRBJ2-5; D gene uncertain. Germline lookup yields CDR1 SSHAT and CDR2 FNYEAQ (reference sequence). The CDR3 consists of 13 residues. The CDR3 nucleotides read TGTGCTAGCAGCCTATCCTCTGTGGAGACCCAGTACTTC. Its protein product is CASSLSSVETQYF.

This clone was counted only a few times. V usage is TRBV5-1 and J usage is TRBJ2-3; 11 positions agree with TRBD2. The ends lost 4 bases at V and 6 bases at J; junction bases unmatched: 25. CDR1 is SGHRS, CDR2 YFSETQ, per germline. The CDR3 sequence is 21 residues long. CDR3 coding DNA: TGCGCCAGCAGCCCGGAAGGGTCTAGCGGGGGGCTCCTAACAACTGGGGATACGCAGTATTTT. It specifies CASSPEGSSGGLLTTGDTQYF.

The genes are TRBV6-6 and TRBJ1-3, with 7 bases matching TRBD1. The ends lost 0 bases at V and 4 bases at J; junction bases unmatched: 3. The germline CDR1 and CDR2 sequences are MNHNY and SVGAGI (reference sequence). CDR3 length: 15 residues. The CDR3 nucleotides are TGTGCCAGCAGTTACTCGACGGACAGGGGAAACACCATATATTTT. It specifies CASSYSTDRGNTIYF.

CDR3 DNA sequence: TGTGCCAGCAGCTTGGTGACAGGGGGGGCCTACGAGCAGTACTTC. This codes for CASSLVTGGAYEQYF. This sequence joins TRBV5-6 and TRBJ2-7; 9 bases align to TRBD1. The CDR3 consists of 15 residues. Germline V gives CDR1 SGHDT, CDR2 YYEEEE. Germline trimming cut 0 bases from V and 2 bases from J; bases unmatched to any gene: 3.

The gene calls are TRBV30 and TRBJ1-6, with TRBD1 identical over 9 bases. V shed 3 bases, J shed 6 bases, and the junction held 6 bases outside the gene matches. Germline loops: CDR1 GTSNPN, CDR2 SVGIG (reference sequence). The CDR3 has 15 residues. CDR3 sequence (DNA): TGTGCCTGGAGCCGGGACAGGGTGCGTAATTCACCCCTCCACTTT. This codes for CAWSRDRVRNSPLHF. Combining the CDR3 with reference TRBV30 and TRBJ1-6 gives the whole variable domain SQTIHQWPATLVQPVGSPLSLECTVEGTSNPNLYWYRQAAGRGLQLLFYSVGIGQISSEVPQNLSASRPQDRQFILSSKKLLLSDSGFYLCAWSRDRVRNSPLHFGNGTRLTVT.

The CDR3 loop is CASTIPLYEQYF. In DNA form, the CDR3 reads TGTGCCAGCACCATCCCACTCTACGAGCAGTACTTC. This rearrangement joins TRBV27 to TRBJ2-7; no firm D call. The V gene lost 7 bases and the J gene lost 3 bases, with 10 bases spanning the gap. The CDR3 extends over 12 amino acids. Germline-derived CDR1 and CDR2 are MNHEY and SMNVEV (reference sequence).

The V call is TRBV7-3, the J call TRBJ1-6; D is undetermined. The germline CDR1 and CDR2 sequences are SGHTA and FQGTGA. The CDR3 has 13 amino acids. Trimming removed 1 base from V and 8 bases from J, with 6 bases in between. In DNA, the CDR3 is TGTGCCAGCAGCTTAAGTCCCGATTCACCCCTCCACTTT. Translated, it gives CASSLSPDSPLHF.

The rearrangement joins TRBV9 to TRBJ2-5, with D perhaps TRBD1 (5 bases). The CDR3 covers 16 residues. Looked up from germline, CDR1 is SGDLS and CDR2 is YYNGEE. Trimming shortened V by 4 bases and J by 5 bases, and 21 bases separated the two germline ends. CDR3 amino acids: CASSPRGEGQRETQYF. The DNA of the CDR3 is TGTGCCAGCAGCCCGAGAGGAGAAGGACAAAGGGAGACCCAGTACTTC.

The V call is TRBV11-2, the J call TRBJ2-3, with TRBD1 identical over 7 bases. Germline loops: CDR1 SGHAT, CDR2 FQNNGV. The CDR3 has 15 amino acids. V lost 4 bases to trimming and J lost 3 bases; unmatched junction nucleotides: 7. CDR3 nucleotides: TGTGCCAGCAGCTACATAGGGACAGCAACAGATACGCAGTATTTT. Its translation: CASSYIGTATDTQYF.

The chain uses TRBV5-1 and TRBJ2-2; TRBD2 is a possible D gene (5 bases). Germline loops: CDR1 SGHRS, CDR2 YFSETQ. There are 15 residues in the CDR3. V lost 6 bases and J 0 bases, leaving 12 bases between the germline ends. The CDR3 sequence: CASTPREPNTGELFF. The CDR3 bases are TGCGCCAGCACCCCGAGGGAGCCGAACACCGGGGAGCTGTTTTTT.

V is TRBV7-8 and J is TRBJ1-3, with D tentatively TRBD1 (6 bases). Looked up from germline, CDR1 is SGHVS and CDR2 is FQNEAQ. This CDR3 contains 15 residues. The V gene lost 5 bases and the J gene lost 0 bases, with 11 bases spanning the gap. CDR3 bases: TGTGCCAGCAGCCGGGACACCCACTCTGGAAACACCATATATTTT. Amino acid sequence: CASSRDTHSGNTIYF.

The chain joins TRBV5-1 to TRBJ2-1; D uncertain. Trimming took off 3 bases at V and 10 bases at J, with 17 bases between the two ends. This CDR3 region has 14 residues. Germline CDR1 SGHRS, CDR2 YFSETQ. This chain's CDR3 is CASSSPAHTEEQFF. As DNA, the CDR3 is TGCGCCAGCAGCTCCCCCGCCCATACAGAAGAGCAGTTCTTC.

The J gene is TRBJ1-2, the V gene TRBV20-1; D not certain. The CDR3 spans 11 residues. Per the germline V gene, CDR1 is DFQATT and CDR2 is SNEGSKA (reference sequence). The CDR3 nucleotides are TGCAGCACACGGAGTATTGATGGCTACACCTTC. This sequence encodes CSTRSIDGYTF.

V usage is TRBV14 and J usage is TRBJ2-1, with TRBD1 as a possible D gene (5 bases). CDR1 and CDR2 (germline): SGHDN, FVKESK. Trimming took 4 bases from V and 9 from J, leaving 13 bases between them. This CDR3 has 13 amino acids. CDR3 nucleotide sequence: TGTGCCAGCAGCCCCTCAGGGAATGGTGAGCAGTTCTTC. This codes for CASSPSGNGEQFF.

The rearrangement uses TRBV6-1 and TRBJ2-3, with 8 bases matching TRBD2. The CDR3 is 15 residues long. Trimming took 3 bases from V and 4 from J; bases not matched to a gene: 6. Germline CDR1 reads MNHNS; CDR2 reads SASEGT. The CDR3 DNA is TGTGCCAGCAGTGACGACGGGGGGGCTCCAGATACGCAGTATTTT. Translating it yields CASSDDGGAPDTQYF.

The V gene is TRBV10-2, the J gene TRBJ2-7, with TRBD2 matching 12 bases. Germline assignment: CDR1 WSHSY and CDR2 SAAADI. Trimming cost V 6 bases and J 4 bases; bases outside gene matches: 4. CDR3 length: 14 amino acids. CDR3 nucleotides: TGCGCCAGCAGATCGACTAGCGGGGGTTACGAGCAGTACTTC. Amino acids: CASRSTSGGYEQYF.

This chain joins TRBV11-2 and TRBJ2-7, with TRBD2 matching 10 bases. The CDR3 is 15 residues long. The trim removed 1 base at V and 4 bases at J, leaving 4 bases unmatched. Per the germline V gene, CDR1 is SGHAT and CDR2 is FQNNGV. CDR3 DNA: TGTGCCAGCAGCTTAGCTCCTAGCGGGGGTTACGAGCAGTACTTC. It codes for CASSLAPSGGYEQYF. The whole variable domain, remainder taken from reference TRBV11-2 and TRBJ2-7, is EAGVAQSPRYKIIEKRQSVAFWCNPISGHATLYWYQQILGQGPKLLIQFQNNGVVDDSQLPKDRFSAERLKGVDSTLKIQPAKLEDSAVYLCASSLAPSGGYEQYFGPGTRLTVT.

The chain recombines TRBV5-4 with TRBJ2-5, with D possibly TRBD1 on 5 matching bases. This CDR3 comprises 13 residues. Germline CDR1 reads SGHNT; CDR2 reads YYREEE (reference sequence). V lost 0 bases to trimming and J lost 4 bases, with 7 bases between them. CDR3 loop: CASSLEGIETQYF. CDR3 in DNA: TGTGCCAGCAGCTTGGAGGGGATAGAGACCCAGTACTTC.

The chain combines TRBV7-9 with TRBJ2-3, with a weak D call TRBD1 (6 bases). Germline-derived CDR1 and CDR2 are SEHNR and FQNEAQ (reference sequence). This CDR3 contains 15 residues. V was pared by 5 bases and J by 4 bases, with 16 bases between. The CDR3 nucleotides are TGTGCCAGCAGCCCAGTAGGGGGTCGCCCAGATACGCAGTATTTT. It yields the protein CASSPVGGRPDTQYF.

This clone was observed a single time. The chain's CDR3 is CASSLGLRDTQYF. The CDR3 DNA sequence: TGTGCCAGCAGTTTAGGGCTACGGGATACGCAGTATTTT. This chain joins TRBV27 and TRBJ2-3; D gene unclear. Germline values: CDR1 MNHEY, CDR2 SMNVEV (reference sequence). Trimming took 2 bases from V and 6 from J, leaving 9 bases between them. The CDR3 extends over 13 amino acids.

The V and J genes are TRBV4-1 and TRBJ2-5; D might be TRBD1 (5 bases). The CDR3 has 16 residues. V was cut by 0 bases and J by 2 bases, with 13 bases left in between. The germline V gene has CDR1 MGHRA and CDR2 YSYEKL. The CDR3 nucleotides read TGCGCCAGCAGCCAAGAGGGTTCGGCAGGGCAAGAGACCCAGTACTTC. Translated, it gives CASSQEGSAGQETQYF.

J is TRBJ2-1 and V is TRBV5-6; 9 bases map to TRBD1. Germline assignment: CDR1 SGHDT and CDR2 YYEEEE. Trimming at V came to 4 bases and at J to 8 bases, leaving 19 bases not matched to a gene. The CDR3 runs 18 residues. CDR3 loop: CASSPLRDRVLGSDEQFF. CDR3 bases: TGTGCCAGCAGCCCACTCCGGGACAGGGTTTTGGGTAGCGATGAGCAGTTCTTC.